These T cell receptor beta chains were read from a single sample in a study of long-term antiretroviral therapy in people with HIV. The table came from immunoSEQ multiplex PCR; TCRdb's copy has only in-frame clones and leaves some out. The table lists tens of thousands of clones, around 90% of them singletons. The source material was unsorted PBMCs, sampled 1.8 years after starting antiretroviral therapy. Receptors originate from a woman aged 18-29 years with HIV. Both conserved end residues are trimmed from each CDR3. Only some rows state a clone size, as once, few, many or a class for expanded clones.

>TRBV27|TRBJ2-3|once
ASSLWGQTTDTQY
>TRBV19|TRBJ2-7|.
ASSPEGQLTYEQY
>TRBV28|TRBJ2-7|.
AITTGTGTSYEQY
>TRBV10-3|TRBJ2-3|.
AISYGTSGSSTDTQY
>TRBV27|TRBJ2-2|.
ASGGVTHTVGELF
>TRBV4-3|TRBJ2-6|.
ASSQTLSGANVLT
>TRBV5-1|TRBJ2-1|.
ASSLTGGVEQF
>TRBV7-4|TRBJ2-1|.
ASSPRDRGYNEQF
>TRBV6-5|TRBJ2-3|.
ASSYDGRGTDTQY
>TRBV6-4|TRBJ1-1|.
ASSDRDNTEAF
>TRBV11-3|TRBJ2-2|.
ASSSALDSNTGELF
>TRBV2|TRBJ1-1|.
ASSVDRTEAF
>TRBV28|TRBJ2-5|.
ASSGGARKETQY
>TRBV6-5|TRBJ2-1|.
ASGPGYRGLNEQF
>TRBV11-1|TRBJ2-3|once
ASSLNGLAGRLLDTQY
>TRBV6-1|TRBJ1-1|.
ASSESGMNTEAF
>TRBV10-3|TRBJ1-1|.
AISDSGNTEAF
>TRBV21-1|TRBJ1-1|once
ASSPPQGAF
>TRBV25-1|TRBJ1-2|few
ARPWGCYGYT
>TRBV19|TRBJ1-4|.
ASSPPGFGEKLF
>TRBV11-3|TRBJ2-7|.
ASSPRSGTYEQY
>TRBV6-5|TRBJ2-5|.
ASSMTVQETQY
>TRBV19|TRBJ2-7|.
ASSSNGIGTAYEQY
>TRBV4-3|TRBJ1-5|.
ASSQDIGDNQPQH
>TRBV2|TRBJ2-5|.
ASTRGRQETQY